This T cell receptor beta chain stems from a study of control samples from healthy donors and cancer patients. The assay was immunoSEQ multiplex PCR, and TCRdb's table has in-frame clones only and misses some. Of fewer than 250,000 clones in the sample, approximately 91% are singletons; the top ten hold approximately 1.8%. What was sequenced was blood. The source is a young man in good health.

DNA of the CDR3: TGTGCCAGCAGCGTAGTCCCGGGACAGAGAACCGGGGAGCTGTTTTTT. Amino acids: CASSVVPGQRTGELFF. The chain couples TRBV9 to TRBJ2-2; 7 bases line up with TRBD1. Germline CDR1 and CDR2: SGDLS and YYNGEE. The CDR3 is made up of 16 amino acids. J was trimmed by 5 bases and V by 0 bases; bases with no gene match: 7.